What follows are 9 T cell receptor beta chains derived from one specimen sequenced in a study of cytomegalovirus exposure and HLA in healthy donors. Primers for the PCR totalled 60 Vbeta and 13 Jbeta. Data came from immunoSEQ multiplex PCR; TCRdb stores just in-frame clones and leaves some out. This table has about 150,000 clones, roughly 86% appearing once. The sequencing sample was made of PBMCs. The receptors stem from a girl between 10 and 17 years old in good health and CMV-seropositive.

This sequence joins TRBV7-9 and TRBJ1-1; D remains ambiguous. This CDR3 has 12 residues. Trimming left V 2 bases short and J 10 bases short, with 11 bases between. Germline V gene data show CDR1 as SEHNR and CDR2 as FQNEAQ (reference sequence). The DNA for the CDR3 is TGTGCCAGCAGCTTACCGGGTTTTGCAGCTTTCTTT. It specifies CASSLPGFAAFF.

This chain links TRBV7-2 with TRBJ2-1; 7 bases match TRBD1. Trimming cost V 0 bases and J 0 bases; bases outside gene matches: 2. This CDR3 region has 16 residues. The germline V gene encodes CDR1 SGHTA and CDR2 FQGNSA. The CDR3 region is CASSLAGTDSYNEQFF. CDR3 nucleotides: TGTGCCAGCAGCTTAGCCGGGACAGACTCCTACAATGAGCAGTTCTTC.

This clone has just a few counts. This chain's CDR3 is CASSPPGGPWNEQFF. Here the CDR3 DNA reads TGTGCCAGCAGTCCCCCGGGGGGGCCTTGGAATGAGCAGTTCTTC. The chain couples TRBV28 to TRBJ2-1, with 8 bases matching TRBD2. After removal of 5 bases from V and 7 bases from J, the junction contained 10 bases not matched to a gene. Germline lookup yields CDR1 MDHEN and CDR2 SYDVKM. CDR3 length: 15 amino acids.

This rearrangement joins TRBV5-6 to TRBJ1-1, with D possibly matching TRBD1 (6 bases). CDR1 is SGHDT and CDR2 is YYEEEE in the germline V gene. Trimming left V 0 bases short and J 4 bases short, with 13 bases between. This CDR3 comprises 15 residues. CDR3 in amino acids: CASSLEAGVLTEAFF. CDR3 DNA sequence: TGTGCCAGCAGCTTGGAGGCAGGGGTTCTCACTGAAGCTTTCTTT.

The chain uses TRBV7-9 and TRBJ2-1, with 11 bases lining up with TRBD1. The germline CDR1 and CDR2 sequences are SEHNR and FQNEAQ (reference sequence). After removal of 6 bases from V and 8 bases from J, the junction contained 9 bases not matched to a gene. The CDR3 totals 15 residues. The CDR3 sequence is CASRPKPGQGDEQFF. Here the CDR3 DNA reads TGTGCCAGCAGGCCAAAACCGGGACAGGGGGATGAGCAGTTCTTC.

The rearrangement joins TRBV7-6 to TRBJ1-2; unclear D gene. V dropped 5 bases and J dropped 4 bases, with 11 bases sitting between them. Germline assignment: CDR1 SGHVS and CDR2 FNYEAQ. This CDR3 is built from 13 residues. The CDR3 DNA sequence: TGTGCCAGCAGCGGGCCGATCCGCTATGGCTACACCTTC. Its protein is CASSGPIRYGYTF. The full variable domain, in which reference TRBV7-6 and TRBJ1-2 provide the parts outside the CDR3, is GAGVSQSPRYKVTKRGQDVALRCDPISGHVSLYWYRQALGQGPEFLTYFNYEAQQDKSGLPNDRFSAERPEGSISTLTIQRTEQRDSAMYRCASSGPIRYGYTFGSGTRLTVV.

The DNA for the CDR3 is TGTGCCAGCAGCGATAGCGGGGGGCCGGGGCAAGAGACCCAGTACTTC. Protein: CASSDSGGPGQETQYF. This chain uses TRBV7-3 with TRBJ2-5; 10 bases map to TRBD2. Trimming at V came to 5 bases and at J to 2 bases, leaving 8 bases not matched to a gene. Germline V lookup: CDR1 SGHTA, CDR2 FQGTGA. This CDR3 is 16 amino acids long.

This clone has a handful of counts. CDR3 residues: CATGQAINQPQHF. CDR3 DNA: TGTGCCACCGGACAGGCGATCAATCAGCCCCAGCATTTT. This chain connects TRBV6-6 to TRBJ1-5, with 7 bases matching TRBD1. This CDR3 has 13 amino acids. The J segment lost 3 bases and the V segment lost 10 bases, leaving 6 bases of the junction unmatched. CDR1 and CDR2 from the germline V gene are MNHNY and SVGAGI (reference sequence).

This clone was recorded once. The chain combines TRBV25-1 with TRBJ1-1; D call uncertain. The germline V gene has CDR1 MGHDK and CDR2 SYGVNS. This CDR3 has 15 amino acids. The germline V and J ends were trimmed by 7 bases and 3 bases, with 18 bases remaining between them. The CDR3, as DNA: TGTGCCAGCATGAGGGAGGGCCCCGGTGACACTGAAGCTTTCTTT. It is translated as CASMREGPGDTEAFF. Supplemented by reference TRBV25-1 and TRBJ1-1, the full variable domain reads EADIYQTPRYLVIGTGKKITLECSQTMGHDKMYWYQQDPGMELHLIHYSYGVNSTEKGDLSSESTVSRIRTEHFPLTLESARPSHTSQYLCASMREGPGDTEAFFGQGTRLTVV.